These 20 T cell receptor beta chains were sequenced from one sample in a study of cytomegalovirus exposure and HLA in healthy donors. Using immunoSEQ multiplex PCR, the repertoire was profiled, and TCRdb retains in-frame clones only, with some absent. The sample holds 190,000 or so clones, 80% to 85% seen once. Sequences were obtained from PBMCs. The receptors come from a young woman in good health and CMV-seropositive.

This sequence joins TRBV7-6 and TRBJ2-2; D might be TRBD1 (6 bases). The germline V gene has CDR1 SGHVS and CDR2 FNYEAQ. V lost 8 bases and J 7 bases, leaving 14 bases between the germline ends. This CDR3 spans 13 amino acids. The CDR3 nucleotides read TGTGCCAGCGCGTCAGGGGCTGGCGGGGAGCTGTTTTTT. Its translation: CASASGAGGELFF.

The gene calls are TRBV25-1 and TRBJ2-1; TRBD2 agrees at 8 bases. CDR1 is MGHDK and CDR2 is SYGVNS in the germline V gene. Trimming at V came to 1 base and at J to 6 bases, leaving 2 bases not matched to a gene. The CDR3 sequence is 14 residues long. The CDR3 loop reads CASSEFLAGNEQFF. The CDR3 nucleotides read TGTGCCAGCAGTGAATTTCTAGCGGGCAATGAGCAGTTCTTC.

This chain links TRBV7-8 with TRBJ1-2, with 8 positions matching TRBD1. This CDR3 spans 14 amino acids. The germline V gene encodes CDR1 SGHVS and CDR2 FQNEAQ. J gave up 10 bases and V 1 base, and 8 bases lay outside the gene matches. The DNA of the CDR3 is TGTGCCAGCAGCTTAGGGGGCAGGGGGCAAACCTACACCTTC. Encoded protein: CASSLGGRGQTYTF.

This clone was detected only a few times. J is TRBJ1-6 and V is TRBV27; no firm D call. Deletions cut 6 bases from V and 14 bases from J, with 14 bases between. CDR3 length: 12 amino acids. Germline V gene data show CDR1 as MNHEY and CDR2 as SMNVEV (reference sequence). CDR3 loop: CASSIGWGALHF. CDR3 nucleotide sequence: TGTGCCAGCAGCATAGGGTGGGGAGCCCTCCACTTT.

The chain couples TRBV7-3 to TRBJ2-3; TRBD1 agrees at 8 bases. V gave up 5 bases and J gave up 12 bases; unmatched junction bases: 10. The CDR3 sequence is 13 residues long. CDR1 and CDR2 (germline): SGHTA, FQGTGA. The DNA of the CDR3 is TGTGCCAGCAGCCCGGGACAGGATGGAGATCAGTATTTT. Translation: CASSPGQDGDQYF.

J is TRBJ2-1 and V is TRBV5-6; possible D gene TRBD1, 6 bases. V lost 3 bases and J 1 base, leaving 20 bases between the germline ends. This CDR3 has 18 amino acids. Germline lookup yields CDR1 SGHDT and CDR2 YYEEEE. The chain's CDR3 is CASSWGPSVTRSYNEQFF. The CDR3 DNA follows: TGTGCCAGCAGCTGGGGGCCATCGGTGACAAGATCCTACAATGAGCAGTTCTTC. The variable domain in full, completed from reference TRBV5-6 and TRBJ2-1, reads DAGVTQSPTHLIKTRGQQVTLRCSPKSGHDTVSWYQQALGQGPQFIFQYYEEEERQRGNFPDRFSGHQFPNYSSELNVNALLLGDSALYLCASSWGPSVTRSYNEQFFGPGTRLTVL.

The chain employs TRBV28 and TRBJ2-7; 7 bases line up with TRBD2. The CDR3 has 16 residues. V was clipped by 4 bases and J by 3 bases; unmatched bases: 12. Germline V gene lookup returns CDR1 MDHEN and CDR2 SYDVKM. This CDR3 is CASSSPRGGTIYEQYF. CDR3 nucleotide sequence: TGTGCCAGCAGTTCTCCCCGCGGGGGTACTATCTACGAGCAGTACTTC.

The chain joins TRBV6-4 to TRBJ1-3; D is unresolved. Germline lookup yields CDR1 MRHNA and CDR2 SNTAGT. Between the trimmed V and J ends, which lost 2 bases and 9 bases, there was a span of 17 bases. CDR3 length: 15 residues. CDR3 nucleotides: TGTGCCAGCAGTGACCCGGGGAGGGCCACAACCACCATATATTTT. Amino acid sequence: CASSDPGRATTTIYF.

V gene TRBV4-1 combines with J gene TRBJ1-1, with no clear D. The V end was cut by 4 bases, the J end by 6 bases, with 15 bases between. The germline V gene has CDR1 MGHRA and CDR2 YSYEKL. The CDR3 has 14 amino acids. The CDR3 DNA reads as TGCGCCAGCAGCCCGGTTCGGGTGGCAGCTGAAGCTTTCTTT. It specifies CASSPVRVAAEAFF.

The chain joins TRBV7-9 to TRBJ2-1, with D tentatively TRBD1 (5 bases). V shed 3 bases and J shed 7 bases, with 10 bases lying between them. The CDR3 is 13 residues long. Germline CDR1 and CDR2: SEHNR and FQNEAQ (reference sequence). The CDR3 DNA is TGTGCCAGCAGCTTTGTGACAGAGAATGAGCAGTTCTTC. Translating gives CASSFVTENEQFF.

This clone was detected many times. The chain recombines TRBV27 with TRBJ1-1; D is unclear. Trimming shortened V by 4 bases and J by 1 base, and 7 bases separated the two germline ends. The CDR3 is made up of 13 amino acids. Germline-derived CDR1 and CDR2 are MNHEY and SMNVEV (reference sequence). DNA of the CDR3: TGTGCCAGCAGTTCGTCCCCGAACACTGAAGCTTTCTTT. Protein product: CASSSSPNTEAFF.

This chain connects TRBV6-5 to TRBJ1-4, with D possibly TRBD1 on 5 matching bases. Germline CDR1 reads MNHEY; CDR2 reads SVGAGI. V lost 6 bases to trimming and J lost 5 bases, with 10 bases between them. This CDR3 comprises 13 residues. The CDR3: CASSHGGNEKLFF. CDR3 DNA: TGTGCCAGCAGCCACGGGGGAAATGAAAAACTGTTTTTT.

At least ten counts were recorded for this clone. The chain links TRBV6-1 to TRBJ1-1; D is undetermined. With 7 bases removed from V and 0 bases from J, the gap between germline ends came to 12 bases. This CDR3 is built from 14 residues. Germline loops: CDR1 MNHNS, CDR2 SASEGT. This CDR3 reads CASNQMSMNTEAFF. The CDR3 nucleotides are TGTGCCAGCAATCAAATGTCCATGAACACTGAAGCTTTCTTT.

V and J are TRBV9 and TRBJ1-6, with 7 bases matching TRBD1. Germline loops: CDR1 SGDLS, CDR2 YYNGEE. This CDR3 has 20 residues. V dropped 2 bases and J dropped 0; count of bases not matched to a gene: 14. DNA for the CDR3: TGTGCCAGCAGCGTTACCCGGGACAGTTTTCTTAGCTCCTATAATTCACCCCTCCACTTT. It translates to CASSVTRDSFLSSYNSPLHF.

The chain couples TRBV5-1 to TRBJ1-6, with TRBD1 identical over 10 bases. CDR1 SGHRS and CDR2 YFSETQ come from the germline V gene. The CDR3 has 16 amino acids. V shed 5 bases, J shed 10 bases, and the junction held 12 bases outside the gene matches. In DNA form, the CDR3 reads TGCGCCAGCAGAAAAACCGGGACAGGGGAATCATCACCCCTCCACTTT. It specifies CASRKTGTGESSPLHF.

The chain has TRBV6-1 and TRBJ1-2; maybe TRBD1 (6 bases). The V end was cut by 0 bases, the J end by 5 bases, with 16 bases between. CDR1 and CDR2 from the germline V gene are MNHNS and SASEGT. This CDR3 contains 16 residues. This chain's CDR3 is CASSEAGQRIRYGYTF. CDR3 sequence (DNA): TGTGCCAGCAGTGAAGCCGGACAGCGCATTCGGTATGGCTACACCTTC.

V and J are TRBV18 and TRBJ2-3; 11 nucleotides match TRBD1. Trimming removed 6 bases from V and 4 bases from J; junction bases left unmatched: 9. The CDR3 is 16 residues long. From germline, CDR1 is KGHSH and CDR2 LQKENI. For the CDR3, the DNA is TGTGCCAGCTCCCCGCTAGGACAGGGGGCTTCAGATACGCAGTATTTT. It codes for CASSPLGQGASDTQYF.

This clone was recorded only once. The J gene is TRBJ1-2, the V gene TRBV7-2; TRBD1 matches at 7 bases. Germline loops: CDR1 SGHTA, CDR2 FQGNSA. The CDR3 is 14 amino acids. V shed 5 bases and J 5 bases; nucleotides not matched to a gene: 8. CDR3 protein: CASSKTGMKYGYTF. CDR3 DNA: TGTGCCAGCAGCAAGACAGGGATGAAATATGGCTACACCTTC.

There are many counts of this clone. The CDR3 DNA reads as TGTGCCATCGGCGGGGGCCCTGGGGATACGCAGTATTTT. This gives the protein CAIGGGPGDTQYF. This sequence joins TRBV10-3 and TRBJ2-3, with D maybe TRBD2 (7 bases). Trimming stripped 8 bases from V and 6 bases from J, with 15 bases between. Germline CDR1 reads ENHRY; CDR2 reads SYGVKD. CDR3 length: 13 residues.

The sample holds one count of this clone. The rearrangement joins TRBV7-2 to TRBJ2-3; 10 nucleotides match TRBD2. The CDR3 consists of 16 residues. The J segment lost 6 bases and the V segment lost 3 bases, leaving 9 bases of the junction unmatched. The V gene's germline CDR1 is SGHTA and CDR2 FQGNSA. As DNA, the CDR3 is TGTGCCAGCAGCTTGAGTAGGAGCGGGGGGGCGGATACGCAGTATTTT. Protein: CASSLSRSGGADTQYF.